This paragraph covers one TCR beta chain sequence. The data stem from a study of blood T cell repertoires in COVID-19. The table came from immunoSEQ multiplex PCR; TCRdb's copy has only in-frame clones and leaves some out. The sample has about 240,000 clones, approximately 90% seen once. The junction had 3 bases not matched to a gene; V was cut back by 3 bases and J by 4 bases. This CDR3 has 15 residues. CDR1 and CDR2 (germline): SSHAT, FNYEAQ (reference sequence). Sequenced sample: peripheral blood. This chain uses TRBV7-7 with TRBJ2-2; 9 bases are shared with TRBD2. This receptor was identified in a man aged 60 to 75 who had recovered from COVID-19. The DNA of the CDR3 is TGTGCCAGCAGCTTGGCGGGGGGGGCCACCGGGGAGCTGTTTTTT. Protein sequence: CASSLAGGATGELFF.